This TCR beta chain originates from a study of regulatory T cells in long-lasting Graves disease. Trimming shortened V by 6 bases and J by 6 bases, and 14 bases separated the two germline ends. The CDR3 covers 13 residues. Germline values: CDR1 MNHNS, CDR2 SASEGT. Arm-PCR of CDR3 regions and iRepertoire HTBI primers were the basis on which TCR beta libraries were built. TCRdb analysed the multiplex PCR reads with MiXCR anew, one entry per CDR3 protein. The data hold roughly 250,000 distinct CDR3 sequences, with around 18% observed a single time. Regarding time point: newly diagnosed GD, antithyroid drugs for less than 3 months. The authors made the TCR library using RNA they extracted from PBMCs. The sample holds one count of this clonotype. The same data also went into a second study, on T cells in Graves' hyperthyroidism and ophthalmopathy.

The chain couples TRBV6-1 to TRBJ1-2; perhaps TRBD1 as D (5 bases). This receptor was obtained from a woman in her thirties with Graves disease. The starting material was peripheral blood mononuclear cells (PBMCs), obtained at new diagnosis, from a patient treated with antithyroid drugs. The CDR3, as DNA: TGTGCCAGCAGACTAGAGGGGATTGATGGCTACACCTTC. It is translated as CASRLEGIDGYTF.